This T cell receptor beta chain was identified during a study of long-term antiretroviral therapy in people with HIV. Study summary: There is a gap of about a decade between the earliest samples and the later 2015 immediate-ART recommendation.

This clone turned up a few times. Its antigen is unidentified. Notes on the study in general: The range of CDR3 lengths in HIV repertoires proved narrower than that found in controls. Despite increasing after ART, diversity remained lower than that of transplant donor controls.

The immunoSEQ assay was v3.0, run at survey level. Using immunoSEQ multiplex PCR, the repertoire was profiled, and TCRdb retains in-frame clones only, with some absent. The sample has over 35,000 clones; over 80% are singletons. Germline values: CDR1 SGHRS, CDR2 YFSETQ. Trimming took off 0 bases at V and 6 bases at J, with 12 bases between the two ends. The CDR3 loop spans 14 amino acids. Every specimen provided about 0.9-11 million cryopreserved PBMC before DNA extraction took place. This clonotype originated in a man between 18 and 35 years old with HIV. This chain joins TRBV5-1 and TRBJ1-1; D perhaps matches TRBD1 (5 bases). The sample in question was unsorted PBMCs, obtained 1.5 years after starting antiretroviral therapy. CDR3 sequence: CASSLEQEVAEAFF. Here the CDR3 DNA reads TGCGCCAGCAGCTTGGAACAGGAGGTAGCTGAAGCTTTCTTT.